This passage covers 27 T cell receptor beta chains from one sample sequenced in a study of blood T cell repertoires in COVID-19. Sequencing was performed with immunoSEQ multiplex PCR; in TCRdb, only in-frame clones are kept and a portion is missing. The repertoire consists of about 200,000 clones, with over 70% occurring once and the leading ten covering around 8.7%. The sequenced sample was peripheral blood. All receptors derive from a woman in her forties or fifties with acute or convalescent COVID-19.

This chain joins TRBV7-8 and TRBJ2-7; D is undetermined. Germline lookup yields CDR1 SGHVS and CDR2 FQNEAQ. The CDR3 consists of 12 residues. Trimming took 2 bases from V and 3 from J, leaving 5 bases between them. In DNA form, the CDR3 reads TGTGCCAGCAGCTTAACTGACTACGAGCAGTACTTC. As protein: CASSLTDYEQYF.

The V call is TRBV2, the J call TRBJ2-2; D possibly corresponds to TRBD2 (5 bases). The germline V gene has CDR1 SNHLY and CDR2 FYNNEI. The CDR3 totals 14 residues. V gave up 7 bases and J gave up 1 base, with 10 bases separating them. In nucleotides, the CDR3 is TGTGCCAGCATCTATGCGGGGAACACCGGGGAGCTGTTTTTT. Protein product: CASIYAGNTGELFF.

The chain carries TRBV11-1 and TRBJ2-7; 7 bases are shared with TRBD2. Germline V gene data show CDR1 as SGHAT and CDR2 as FQDESV (reference sequence). V lost 0 bases and J lost 0; bases outside the gene matches: 5. The CDR3 has 16 residues. The CDR3 DNA reads as TGTGCCAGCAGCTTAGCGGCTAGCGGACTCTCCTACGAGCAGTACTTC. This translates into CASSLAASGLSYEQYF. The full variable domain, rest sourced from reference TRBV11-1 and TRBJ2-7, is EAEVAQSPRYKITEKSQAVAFWCDPISGHATLYWYRQILGQGPELLVQFQDESVVDDSQLPKDRFSAERLKGVDSTLKIQPAELGDSAMYLCASSLAASGLSYEQYFGPGTRLTVT.

This rearrangement joins TRBV6-6 to TRBJ2-7, with a possible D match to TRBD1 (5 bases). Germline assignment: CDR1 MNHNY and CDR2 SVGAGI (reference sequence). Trimming left V 8 bases short and J 1 base short, with 15 bases between. The CDR3 spans 14 residues. The CDR3 DNA follows: TGTGCCAGCCAACCATGGGGCGGTTCCTACGAGCAGTACTTC. This encodes CASQPWGGSYEQYF.

The rearrangement uses TRBV3-1 (or the pseudogene TRBV3-2) and TRBJ2-1; TRBD1 agrees at 8 bases. Unmatched junction bases numbered 6, after V lost 6 bases and J lost 2 bases. The CDR3 consists of 15 residues. Germline loops: CDR1 LGHDT, CDR2 YNNKEL (reference sequence). The CDR3 loop reads CASRPTGGPYNEQFF. CDR3 nucleotide sequence: TGTGCCAGCAGGCCAACAGGGGGACCCTACAATGAGCAGTTCTTC.

This clone was observed a few times. The chain carries TRBV29-1 and TRBJ2-1, with 8 bases matching TRBD2. V was pared by 4 bases and J by 8 bases, with 7 bases of the junction left unmatched. Germline V CDR1 and CDR2: SQVTM, ANQGSEA. This CDR3 is built from 13 residues. This CDR3 reads CSVVFGTRDEQFF. CDR3 DNA: TGCAGCGTTGTGTTCGGGACTAGAGATGAGCAGTTCTTC.

This clone was detected once. The chain is built from TRBV7-2 and TRBJ2-1, with D possibly being TRBD2 (6 bases). The germline V and J ends were trimmed by 8 bases and 7 bases, with 15 bases remaining between them. From germline, CDR1 is SGHTA and CDR2 FQGNSA. This CDR3 contains 13 residues. CDR3 coding DNA: TGTGCCAGCCGGGGCGGGAATGGAAATGAGCAGTTCTTC. This translates into CASRGGNGNEQFF.

V is TRBV28 and J is TRBJ2-1, with 8 positions matching TRBD2. V shed 8 bases, J shed 5 bases, and the junction held 14 bases outside the gene matches. CDR1 MDHEN and CDR2 SYDVKM come from the germline V gene. This CDR3 spans 16 amino acids. CDR3 region: CASLQRGGLRNNEQFF. The CDR3 nucleotides read TGTGCCAGCCTTCAACGGGGGGGGCTGAGGAACAATGAGCAGTTCTTC. The variable domain in full, completed from reference TRBV28 and TRBJ2-1, reads DVKVTQSSRYLVKRTGEKVFLECVQDMDHENMFWYRQDPGLGLRLIYFSYDVKMKEKGDIPEGYSVSREKKERFSLILESASTNQTSMYLCASLQRGGLRNNEQFFGPGTRLTVL.

The table lists this clone with a few counts. This sequence joins TRBV2 and TRBJ1-1, with 9 bases matching TRBD1. In germline, CDR1 is SNHLY, CDR2 FYNNEI. V was pared by 7 bases and J by 1 base, with 7 bases of the junction left unmatched. This CDR3 spans 15 amino acids. CDR3: CASIPGTGSNTEAFF. In DNA, the CDR3 is TGTGCCAGCATCCCCGGGACAGGGTCGAACACTGAAGCTTTCTTT.

V is TRBV27 and J is TRBJ2-7; 8 positions match TRBD1. J was trimmed by 0 bases and V by 2 bases; bases with no gene match: 3. CDR3 size: 15 residues. Germline assignment: CDR1 MNHEY and CDR2 SMNVEV (reference sequence). The CDR3 region has the DNA TGTGCCAGCAGTTTAGGGACAGGAGCCTCCTACGAGCAGTACTTC. This encodes CASSLGTGASYEQYF.

This rearrangement joins TRBV9 to TRBJ2-7; D remains ambiguous. The ends were cut back, 3 bases at V and 6 bases at J, with 13 bases in the middle. This CDR3 has 13 amino acids. Germline CDR1 SGDLS, CDR2 YYNGEE. The CDR3 coding sequence is TGTGCCAGCAGCGCCGGCGCCTCGGGCGAGCAGTACTTC. Translation gives CASSAGASGEQYF.

A single count supports this clone. One junction end does not reproduce the germline sequence, and a read error may be involved. The chain joins TRBV2 to TRBJ1-5; 7 bases agree with TRBD1. Germline V gene lookup returns CDR1 SNHLY and CDR2 FYNNEI. This CDR3 contains 15 residues. The CDR3 spells CASTEFGTGNQPQHF. Here the CDR3 DNA reads TGTGCCAGCACTGAATTCGGGACAGGCAATCAGCCCCAGCATTTT.

A note on this clone: The sample holds other DNA sequences that translate to the same CDR3. The rearrangement links TRBV7-2 to TRBJ2-7, with 7 bases fitting TRBD2. CDR1 and CDR2 from the germline V gene are SGHTA and FQGNSA. CDR3 length: 14 amino acids. The trim removed 1 base at V and 4 bases at J, leaving 4 bases unmatched. The CDR3 loop reads CASSLGGGFYEQYF. CDR3 coding DNA: TGTGCCAGCAGCTTAGGGGGGGGATTTTACGAGCAGTACTTC.

The genes are TRBV5-5 and TRBJ2-2; D unresolved. The CDR3 spans 16 residues. V shed 4 bases and J shed 0 bases, with 13 bases lying between them. The germline V gene has CDR1 SGHKS and CDR2 YYEKEE (reference sequence). CDR3 coding DNA: TGTGCCAGCAGCCCGAGCATAGTATCGAACACCGGGGAGCTGTTTTTT. It codes for CASSPSIVSNTGELFF.

The chain combines TRBV28 with TRBJ1-2; D not certain. V was clipped by 5 bases and J by 1 base, with 14 bases between them. The CDR3 runs to 15 residues. Germline-derived CDR1 and CDR2 are MDHEN and SYDVKM. The CDR3 spells CASSPFMAFNYGYTF. The CDR3 region has the DNA TGTGCCAGCAGTCCCTTTATGGCTTTTAACTATGGCTACACCTTC.

The chain links TRBV6-5 to TRBJ1-1; 7 positions match TRBD1. Germline lookup yields CDR1 MNHEY and CDR2 SVGAGI. This CDR3 is 15 amino acids long. With V trimmed by 0 bases and J by 6 bases, 7 bases remained unmatched. The CDR3 here is CASSYSRYGTAEAFF. In nucleotides, the CDR3 is TGTGCCAGCAGTTACTCGAGGTACGGGACAGCTGAAGCTTTCTTT.

The chain uses TRBV2 and TRBJ2-7, with a weak D call TRBD2 (6 bases). The V gene lost 5 bases and the J gene lost 3 bases, with 23 bases spanning the gap. The V gene's germline CDR1 is SNHLY and CDR2 FYNNEI. This CDR3 comprises 17 residues. The CDR3 protein is CASSTSRLGEVDYEQYF. The CDR3 DNA reads as TGTGCCAGCAGTACGTCCCGGCTTGGGGAGGTAGACTACGAGCAGTACTTC.

This clone appeared a single time. This chain uses TRBV5-4 with TRBJ2-5, with TRBD2 matching over 8 bases. The V gene end was trimmed by 2 bases and the J gene end by 7 bases; junction bases not matched to a gene: 16. The V gene's germline CDR1 is SGHNT and CDR2 YYREEE (reference sequence). The CDR3 length is 17 residues. CDR3 sequence (DNA): TGTGCCAGCAGCTTCCGGACTAGCCCCACAGTTTATGTGACCCAGTACTTC. Amino acid sequence: CASSFRTSPTVYVTQYF.

The V call is TRBV14, the J call TRBJ2-5, with TRBD1 identical over 8 bases. V shed 1 base and J 4 bases; nucleotides not matched to a gene: 11. Germline V CDR1 and CDR2: SGHDN, FVKESK. This CDR3 comprises 17 residues. Here the CDR3 DNA reads TGTGCCAGCAGCCAAGGGACAGGGCAGACGATGGGAGAGACCCAGTACTTC. Its protein is CASSQGTGQTMGETQYF.

This chain links TRBV5-1 with TRBJ2-7; D may be TRBD2 (5 bases). Germline V CDR1 and CDR2: SGHRS, YFSETQ. Trimming stripped 0 bases from V and 4 bases from J, with 11 bases between. The CDR3 sequence is 14 residues long. The CDR3 is CASSLVPGSYEQYF. The CDR3 nucleotides are TGCGCCAGCAGCTTGGTCCCGGGGTCGTACGAGCAGTACTTC.

The table lists this clone with many counts. The rearrangement links TRBV21-1 to TRBJ1-4; the table calls TRBD1, which could not be checked here. TRBV21-1 is termed a pseudogene. CDR3 size: 17 residues. CDR3 loop: CASSQRSSDRVVKKLFF. The DNA of the CDR3 is TGTGCCAGCAGCCAACGAAGTTCGGACAGGGTAGTGAAAAAACTGTTTTTT.

This sequence joins TRBV5-1 and TRBJ1-1; D possibly corresponds to TRBD1 (5 bases). Germline V gene data show CDR1 as SGHRS and CDR2 as YFSETQ. This CDR3 contains 14 residues. Trimming stripped 3 bases from V and 0 bases from J, with 9 bases between. The CDR3 reads CASSSDTMNTEAFF. In DNA form, the CDR3 reads TGCGCCAGCAGCTCGGACACCATGAACACTGAAGCTTTCTTT.

V and J are TRBV10-1 and TRBJ2-7; D not resolved. Trimming cost V 0 bases and J 0 bases, with 6 bases left between them. Germline values: CDR1 WNHNN, CDR2 SYGVQD (reference sequence). The CDR3 sequence is 14 residues long. DNA for the CDR3: TGCGCCAGCAGTGAGTCGAGTTTCTCCTACGAGCAGTACTTC. Protein product: CASSESSFSYEQYF.

The rearrangement joins TRBV7-3 to TRBJ2-1; a possible D gene is TRBD1 (6 bases). V was clipped by 0 bases and J by 0 bases, with 6 bases between them. Germline values: CDR1 SGHTA, CDR2 FQGTGA. This CDR3 is 15 amino acids long. CDR3 region: CASSLTGGSYNEQFF. As DNA, the CDR3 is TGTGCCAGCAGCTTAACAGGGGGCTCCTACAATGAGCAGTTCTTC.

In its sample, this clone was seen a few times. This chain joins TRBV28 and TRBJ1-5; D might be TRBD1 (6 bases). Germline V lookup: CDR1 MDHEN, CDR2 SYDVKM. The CDR3 has 13 residues. With 6 bases removed from V and 4 bases from J, the gap between germline ends came to 10 bases. DNA of the CDR3: TGTGCCAGCAGCTATCAGGGGAATCAGCCCCAGCATTTT. Amino acid sequence: CASSYQGNQPQHF.

The chain links TRBV6-5 to TRBJ2-7, with 10 bases that match TRBD1. V lost 11 bases and J lost 0; bases outside the gene matches: 4. Germline V lookup: CDR1 MNHEY, CDR2 SVGAGI. CDR3 length equals 13 residues. CDR3 bases: TGTGCCGGTAGGACAGGGGGCTCCTACGAGCAGTACTTC. Translated: CAGRTGGSYEQYF.

V is TRBV6-5 and J is TRBJ2-4; 7 bases are shared with TRBD2. Per germline, CDR1 MNHEY and CDR2 SVGAGI. This CDR3 contains 16 residues. V lost 0 bases and J lost 6; bases outside the gene matches: 8. The CDR3, as DNA: TGTGCCAGCAGTTACTCCTCTAGAGCGGGGACAAACATTCAGTACTTC. Translated, it gives CASSYSSRAGTNIQYF.